This T cell receptor (beta chain) was sequenced in a study of T cells in Graves' hyperthyroidism and ophthalmopathy. Study results and limitations: Separation of ophthalmopathy from stable hyperthyroidism was achieved by a 13 V-J model.

This clonotype was recorded at least ten times. What it recognizes is unknown. From RNA transcripts, TCR beta CDR3 regions were amplified. The HTBI primer set drove a first-round RT-PCR of the TCR CDR3. MiXCR was run by TCRdb on the multiplex PCR reads, yielding one entry per CDR3 protein. Among 400,000 or so distinct CDR3 sequences, nearly 15% were seen once, and the ten largest hold roughly a fifth. V shed 3 bases and J 6 bases; nucleotides not matched to a gene: 7. This CDR3 spans 15 amino acids. Germline loops: CDR1 SGHVS, CDR2 FNYEAQ. Orbital computed tomography, thyroid ultrasound, serum thyroxine and TRAb, and clinical symptoms together informed the diagnoses.

The V and J genes are TRBV7-6 and TRBJ2-1; 8 nucleotides match TRBD1. What was sequenced was blood. This sequence was found in a woman aged 60-75 years with Graves' ophthalmopathy. The CDR3 coding sequence is TGTGCCAGCAGCTTGGGACAGGCCCTTATCAATGAGCAGTTCTTC. This sequence encodes CASSLGQALINEQFF.